This T cell receptor (beta chain) is from a study of T cell responses to AZD1222 COVID-19 vaccine. Clones were sequenced by immunoSEQ multiplex PCR, and TCRdb holds only the in-frame ones, with some missing. The table lists about 99,000 clones, around 94% of them singletons, with about 12% in the top ten. Deletions cut 2 bases from V and 0 bases from J, with 3 bases between. CDR3 length: 14 amino acids. Per germline, CDR1 SGDLS and CDR2 YYNGEE. This clonotype originated in an adult in good health. The source was peripheral blood, collected on day 0 of AZD1222 vaccination. The chain combines TRBV9 with TRBJ2-6; D is ambiguous. CDR3 in DNA: TGTGCCAGCAGCGTGGGCTCTGGGGCCAACGTCCTGACTTTC. Translating gives CASSVGSGANVLTF.